This TCR beta chain was identified during a study of blood T cell repertoires in COVID-19. The germline V gene encodes CDR1 SNHLY and CDR2 FYNNEI. The CDR3 is 12 residues long. V gave up 8 bases and J gave up 5 bases, with 9 bases separating them. Assay: immunoSEQ multiplex PCR; the TCRdb copy retains only in-frame clones and omits some. This table holds some 130,000 clones, approximately 84% found once. The sample was peripheral blood. The TCR originated in a woman in her forties or fifties who had recovered from COVID-19. The chain is built from TRBV2 and TRBJ1-4, with D perhaps matching TRBD1 (6 bases). DNA of the CDR3: TGTGCCAGCGGGACACAGAATGAAAAACTGTTTTTT. Translation: CASGTQNEKLFF.